These 23 T cell receptor beta chains share one sample of origin, sequenced in a study of blood T cell repertoires in COVID-19. Measured with immunoSEQ multiplex PCR; TCRdb has only the in-frame clones, and not every one. The data contain 220,000 or so clones, approximately 80% of them singletons. The material sequenced was peripheral blood. The receptors stem from an older woman who had recovered from COVID-19.

This clone was seen a handful of times. The chain has TRBV3-1 (or the pseudogene TRBV3-2) and TRBJ1-1; no firm D call. Deletions cut 0 bases from V and 10 bases from J, with 12 bases between. The CDR3 contains 13 residues. Germline lookup yields CDR1 LGHDT and CDR2 YNNKEL (reference sequence). DNA of the CDR3: TGTGCCAGCAGCCAAGAAGGCGCCCGGGGAGCTTTCTTT. Its protein is CASSQEGARGAFF.

The genes are TRBV2 and TRBJ1-6; 7 bases line up with TRBD1. CDR1 SNHLY and CDR2 FYNNEI come from the germline V gene. The V and J ends lost 6 bases and 9 bases, in that order; junction bases with no gene match: 5. The CDR3 runs to 13 residues. The CDR3 sequence is CASRNRGGSPLHF. The CDR3 DNA sequence: TGTGCCAGCAGGAACAGGGGAGGTTCACCCCTCCACTTT.

The chain carries TRBV5-1 and TRBJ1-1; D is possibly TRBD1 (5 bases). The ends were cut back, 0 bases at V and 5 bases at J, with 14 bases in the middle. CDR3 length: 15 residues. CDR1 is SGHRS and CDR2 is YFSETQ in the germline V gene. Here the CDR3 reads CASSLGWGEGTEAFF. The CDR3 DNA reads TGCGCCAGCAGCTTGGGTTGGGGGGAGGGGACTGAAGCTTTCTTT.

The table lists this clone with a count of one. The V and J genes are TRBV19 and TRBJ2-1; 13 bases fit TRBD2. J gave up 7 bases and V 5 bases, and 11 bases lay outside the gene matches. This CDR3 has 17 residues. CDR1 and CDR2 from the germline V gene are LNHDA and SQIVND (reference sequence). CDR3 loop: CASSARTSGGAANEQFF. The CDR3 region has the DNA TGTGCCAGTAGTGCACGTACTAGCGGGGGGGCCGCGAATGAGCAGTTCTTC.

The chain carries TRBV7-8 and TRBJ1-2; D not certain. Germline assignment: CDR1 SGHVS and CDR2 FQNEAQ. V was shortened by 8 bases and J by 1 base, with 14 bases between the two germline ends. This CDR3 is built from 14 residues. The CDR3 nucleotides are TGTGCCAGCCAACCACATAACGTTAACTATGGCTACACCTTC. As protein: CASQPHNVNYGYTF.

V and J are TRBV6-5 and TRBJ2-3, with D tentatively TRBD1 (6 bases). Trimming took off 0 bases at V and 4 bases at J, with 14 bases between the two ends. This CDR3 comprises 16 residues. The germline gives CDR1 MNHEY, CDR2 SVGAGI. CDR3 nucleotides: TGTGCCAGCAGTTACTCGAGGGCGGCAGGGGCAGATACGCAGTATTTT. Encoded protein: CASSYSRAAGADTQYF.

V usage is TRBV7-9 and J usage is TRBJ1-3, with D possibly matching TRBD1 (6 bases). The CDR3 totals 15 residues. Trimming removed 4 bases from V and 0 bases from J, with 10 bases in between. Germline V CDR1 and CDR2: SEHNR, FQNEAQ (reference sequence). Here the CDR3 DNA reads TGTGCCAGCAGCTGGGGACAACGCTCTGGAAACACCATATATTTT. It specifies CASSWGQRSGNTIYF.

This clone was detected only once. V gene TRBV4-1 combines with J gene TRBJ1-3; TRBD1 might be the D (6 bases). The CDR3 consists of 18 residues. The ends were cut back, 4 bases at V and 0 bases at J, with 19 bases in the middle. Per the germline V gene, CDR1 is MGHRA and CDR2 is YSYEKL. The CDR3 reads CASSPRSDRSNSGNTIYF. The CDR3 coding sequence is TGCGCCAGCAGCCCAAGATCAGACAGGTCCAACTCTGGAAACACCATATATTTT.

This clone was seen a single time. This chain links TRBV6-5 with TRBJ1-4; maybe TRBD1 (5 bases). The CDR3 loop spans 13 amino acids. Germline values: CDR1 MNHEY, CDR2 SVGAGI. V was trimmed by 6 bases and J by 10 bases, leaving 15 bases between them. CDR3 DNA sequence: TGTGCCAGCAGCCCAGGACAACATGGAAAACTGTTTTTT. Its translation is CASSPGQHGKLFF.

The chain has TRBV7-3 and TRBJ1-1; a weak D match, TRBD1 (6 bases). V was cut by 6 bases and J by 0 bases, with 11 bases left in between. In germline, CDR1 is SGHTA, CDR2 FQGTGA. The CDR3 extends over 14 amino acids. The CDR3 region has the DNA TGTGCCAGCAGTCAGGACAGCATGAACACTGAAGCTTTCTTT. The encoded protein is CASSQDSMNTEAFF.

In this sample, this clone turned up once. The sample holds other DNA sequences that translate to the same CDR3. This rearrangement joins TRBV3-1 (or the pseudogene TRBV3-2) to TRBJ1-6; TRBD1 is a possible D gene (5 bases). There are 13 residues in the CDR3. CDR1 is LGHDT and CDR2 is YNNKEL in the germline V gene (reference sequence). Trimming left V 3 bases short and J 8 bases short, with 8 bases between. CDR3 loop: CASSHPGDSPLHF. CDR3 nucleotides: TGTGCCAGCAGCCATCCGGGGGATTCACCCCTCCACTTT.

The chain couples TRBV18 to TRBJ2-5; 8 bases fit TRBD1. The CDR3 runs 13 residues. V was clipped by 5 bases and J by 3 bases; unmatched bases: 2. CDR1 and CDR2 (germline): KGHSH, LQKENI. The chain's CDR3 is CASSGQGKETQYF. The CDR3 nucleotides read TGTGCCAGCTCAGGACAGGGAAAAGAGACCCAGTACTTC.

Remarks on this clone: The junction shows a germline mismatch at one end, possibly a read error. The V gene is TRBV5-6, the J gene TRBJ2-5; 8 bases map to TRBD2. The CDR3 runs to 17 residues. The germline V gene has CDR1 SGHDT and CDR2 YYEEEE. CDR3 region: CANSLAKGLVGRETQYF. The CDR3 DNA follows: TGTGCCAACAGCTTGGCCAAGGGACTAGTCGGGAGAGAGACCCAGTACTTC.

The CDR3 spells CASSKGQGTEQYF. The DNA for the CDR3 is TGTGCCAGTAGTAAAGGACAGGGGACTGAGCAGTACTTC. This chain links TRBV19 with TRBJ2-7; TRBD1 matches 9 bases. The germline gives CDR1 LNHDA, CDR2 SQIVND (reference sequence). This CDR3 region has 13 residues. The V and J ends lost 4 bases and 7 bases, in that order; junction bases with no gene match: 5.

This rearrangement joins TRBV11-3 to TRBJ2-1; D is perhaps TRBD1 (6 bases). This CDR3 is built from 14 residues. CDR1 SGHNT and CDR2 YENEEA come from the germline V gene. Trimming pared 3 bases from V and 7 bases from J, leaving 13 bases between. The CDR3 loop reads CASSFDRLKNEQFF. CDR3 coding DNA: TGTGCCAGCAGCTTCGACAGGCTTAAAAATGAGCAGTTCTTC.

The gene calls are TRBV6-5 and TRBJ1-2, with D perhaps TRBD1 (6 bases). V gave up 4 bases and J gave up 4 bases, with 10 bases separating them. Per the germline V gene, CDR1 is MNHEY and CDR2 is SVGAGI. This CDR3 region has 13 residues. The chain's CDR3 is CASSSDRIYGYTF. In nucleotides, the CDR3 is TGTGCCAGCAGTTCGGACAGAATCTATGGCTACACCTTC.

The rearrangement uses TRBV18 and TRBJ1-2, with D tentatively TRBD1 (6 bases). This CDR3 is built from 16 residues. The V gene lost 3 bases and the J gene lost 4 bases, with 18 bases spanning the gap. Germline V gene lookup returns CDR1 KGHSH and CDR2 LQKENI. CDR3 sequence reads: CASSPLRGGDLYGYTF. CDR3 sequence (DNA): TGTGCCAGCTCACCTCTCCGAGGGGGGGATCTCTATGGCTACACCTTC.

This clone has a count of ten or more. The chain combines TRBV5-1 with TRBJ1-5; D is possibly TRBD1 (5 bases). The CDR3 runs to 14 residues. Germline CDR1 SGHRS, CDR2 YFSETQ. Trimming shortened V by 2 bases and J by 7 bases, and 13 bases separated the two germline ends. In nucleotides, the CDR3 is TGCGCCAGCAGCTTCGGGCAGGGCGAGCAGCCCCAGCATTTT. It yields the protein CASSFGQGEQPQHF.

This clone appeared a single time. The chain recombines TRBV3-1 (or the pseudogene TRBV3-2) with TRBJ1-1, with TRBD1 matching over 7 bases. The germline gives CDR1 LGHDT, CDR2 YNNKEL (reference sequence). Trimming at V came to 4 bases and at J to 1 base, leaving 3 bases not matched to a gene. CDR3 length: 14 amino acids. The CDR3 DNA follows: TGTGCCAGCAGCCGCGGACAGGAGAACACTGAAGCTTTCTTT. This codes for CASSRGQENTEAFF.

A single count supports this clone. The chain links TRBV19 to TRBJ1-3; D call uncertain. Per germline, CDR1 LNHDA and CDR2 SQIVND (reference sequence). The CDR3 contains 16 residues. The ends were cut back, 1 base at V and 0 bases at J, with 10 bases in the middle. CDR3 DNA: TGTGCCAGTAGTATAGCGGCAGGTATCTCTGGAAACACCATATATTTT. It codes for CASSIAAGISGNTIYF.

This sequence joins TRBV19 and TRBJ1-6; D is perhaps TRBD1 (6 bases). The CDR3 sequence is 15 residues long. CDR1 LNHDA and CDR2 SQIVND come from the germline V gene (reference sequence). The V end was cut by 4 bases, the J end by 2 bases, with 9 bases between. The CDR3, as DNA: TGTGCCAGTAGTAGCAGGACAGCCTATAATTCACCCCTCCACTTT. Its translation is CASSSRTAYNSPLHF. The full variable domain, rest sourced from reference TRBV19 and TRBJ1-6, is DGGITQSPKYLFRKEGQNVTLSCEQNLNHDAMYWYRQDPGQGLRLIYYSQIVNDFQKGDIAEGYSVSREKKESFPLTVTSAQKNPTAFYLCASSSRTAYNSPLHFGNGTRLTVT.

This sequence joins TRBV19 and TRBJ1-3; perhaps TRBD1 as D (5 bases). There are 16 residues in the CDR3. Germline V gene sequence: CDR1 LNHDA, CDR2 SQIVND (reference sequence). Trimming left V 2 bases short and J 0 bases short, with 11 bases between. CDR3 nucleotides: TGTGCCAGTAGTATAAGCGCAGGACACTCTGGAAACACCATATATTTT. It translates to CASSISAGHSGNTIYF. The full variable domain, its missing parts supplied by reference TRBV19 and TRBJ1-3, is DGGITQSPKYLFRKEGQNVTLSCEQNLNHDAMYWYRQDPGQGLRLIYYSQIVNDFQKGDIAEGYSVSREKKESFPLTVTSAQKNPTAFYLCASSISAGHSGNTIYFGEGSWLTVV.

This clone was counted once. This chain connects TRBV3-1 (or the pseudogene TRBV3-2) to TRBJ1-2; D ambiguous. Germline CDR1 LGHDT, CDR2 YNNKEL (reference sequence). CDR3 length: 14 residues. V lost 4 bases to trimming and J lost 11 bases, with 20 bases between them. CDR3 in DNA: TGTGCCAGCAGCCCTTCTCCCCTTCGTAGAATTTACACCTTC. Amino acid sequence: CASSPSPLRRIYTF.